This is a list of T cell receptor beta chains from one sample in a study of T-cell reconstitution after alpha-beta-depleted transplantation in children. TCRdb independently ran MiXCR on the PCR reads; one entry per CDR3 protein. The sample records about 420,000 distinct CDR3 sequences, under 13% being singletons. Here the sequenced sample was PBMCs from the stem cell graft donor, taken from the stem cell graft. The origin of the receptors is a human donor who donated a stem cell graft to a child with acute myeloid leukemia. The conserved cysteine and the conserved F or W are not part of the CDR3 here.

J gene	V gene	CDR3 protein
TRBJ2-5	TRBV29-1	SAAWDSQETQY
TRBJ1-1	TRBV20-1	SASTAGGTEAF
TRBJ2-4	TRBV10-3	AISEQDRGTKNIQY
TRBJ2-2	TRBV7-2	ASSLGASTGELF
TRBJ2-5	TRBV7-2	ASSLRGTDRETQY
TRBJ1-2	TRBV5-1	ASSGGSGGALYGYT
TRBJ2-5	TRBV15	ATSRGWVETQY
TRBJ2-1	TRBV5-1	ASTDSTSYNEQF
TRBJ2-3	TRBV12-3/TRBV12-4	ASSLLEGRDTQY
TRBJ2-5	TRBV9	ASSVEASLVLETQY
TRBJ2-7	TRBV2	ASRTGIGPYEQY
TRBJ2-1	TRBV7-8	ASSLRLAEEVGQF
TRBJ2-7	TRBV5-4	ASSSTDGSYEQY
TRBJ2-3	TRBV18	ASSPPGLGTDTQY
TRBJ2-3	TRBV5-1	ASSSLGPSTDTQY
TRBJ1-2	TRBV12-3/TRBV12-4	ASSPRTSRYT
TRBJ2-1	TRBV14	ASSRTTGGPYNEQF
TRBJ1-2	TRBV6-1	ASKRDRAGSEGYT
TRBJ2-3	TRBV10-3	AISEPTRGSDTQY
TRBJ2-1	TRBV18	ASSPADRGAEQF
TRBJ1-4	TRBV2	ASSGDRGREKLF
TRBJ2-5	TRBV9	ASSAGGRETQY
TRBJ1-5	TRBV15	ATSRDRGPGQPQH
TRBJ2-1	TRBV25-1	ASSEFFRQGYNEQF
TRBJ2-3	TRBV5-1	ASSLEGQSSDTQY
TRBJ2-7	TRBV11-2	ASSFDRTGLAGVIEQY
TRBJ2-5	TRBV12-3/TRBV12-4	ASRRGLAGGLLETQY
TRBJ2-7	TRBV27	ASREGRTGVYEQY
TRBJ1-5	TRBV7-6	ASSLGGFAGSNQPQH
TRBJ2-7	TRBV21-1	ASSIKLAVVGSYEQY
TRBJ2-3	TRBV20-1	SAFRPQQSTDTQY
TRBJ2-7	TRBV20-1	SLIVGTGPNYEQY
TRBJ2-3	TRBV5-6	ASRNYGRADTQY
TRBJ1-4	TRBV12-3/TRBV12-4	ASSERTGIAEKLF
TRBJ2-1	TRBV4-3	ASSPRMVQGKDEQF
TRBJ2-1	TRBV7-6	ASSLGVTSGIVRYEQF
TRBJ1-1	TRBV5-1	ASSLGDRFSEAF
TRBJ1-5	TRBV5-1	ASSLGDPSINQPQH
TRBJ2-7	TRBV7-9	ASSQTGIYEQY
TRBJ2-7	TRBV6-5	ASSYARVGEQY
TRBJ1-1	TRBV20-1	SARVRDRAAEAF
TRBJ1-6	TRBV25-1	ASRGRGNSPLH
TRBJ2-1	TRBV7-8	ASSIGGTLLDEQF